The T cell receptor beta chain described here comes from a study of blood T cell repertoires in COVID-19. This clone was counted only a few times. The repertoire was sequenced with immunoSEQ multiplex PCR; TCRdb's copy has only in-frame clones and lacks some. The data show around 190,000 clones, 75% to 85% seen once. Input material: PBMCs or T cells enriched from blood (not recorded which). The clonotype was recovered from a middle-aged man who had recovered from COVID-19.

CDR3 sequence: CASSDRGDTQYF. The CDR3 nucleotides are TGTGCCAGCAGTGACCGGGGGGATACGCAGTATTTT. V and J are TRBV2 and TRBJ2-3; the D gene is possibly TRBD2 (6 bases). V lost 3 bases to trimming and J lost 6 bases, with 7 bases between them. CDR3 length equals 12 residues. CDR1 is SNHLY and CDR2 is FYNNEI in the germline V gene.